This section outlines one T cell receptor beta chain sequence together with its context. Its antigen remains unidentified. These data come from a study of naive and memory T cell subsets. There are 14 residues in the CDR3. Germline lookup yields CDR1 DFQATT and CDR2 SNEGSKA (reference sequence). V shed 4 bases, J shed 2 bases, and the junction held 6 bases outside the gene matches. Both TRBC1 and TRBC2 were covered by a beta constant-region primer of two equimolar oligonucleotides. Nested alpha and beta constant-region primers with the SP2 primer drove four PCR rounds on ligated cDNA. Via MiXCR, TCRdb re-called the UMI-ligation and nested PCR reads, giving one row per CDR3 protein. In the table there are about 150,000 distinct CDR3 sequences, approximately 22% of which are singletons. Broader study findings: Especially in CD8 cells, naive repertoires contained a few larger clonotypes, possibly CD45RA-re-expressing memory cells. There was no ground truth to check naive and memory subset results.

Sequenced material: naive CD4+ T cells from blood. The chain is built from TRBV20-1 and TRBJ2-3, with TRBD2 matching over 7 bases. The TCR comes from a human donor in good health. DNA for the CDR3: TGCAGTGCTACACGGGAGGTTAACACAGATACGCAGTATTTT. Amino acids: CSATREVNTDTQYF.